Following are 28 T cell receptor beta chains from one sample sequenced in a study of response to subunit inactivated influenza vaccine. TCRdb independently ran MiXCR on the RT-PCR reads; one entry per CDR3 protein. The profile shows about 520,000 distinct CDR3 sequences, 25% of them singletons. Sequences were derived from CD4+ T cells sorted from PBMCs, sampled roughly 5 days after vaccination. These receptor sequences come from a man aged 50 or older who received an inactivated influenza vaccine.

The chain employs TRBV28 and TRBJ2-7; the D gene is possibly TRBD1 (5 bases). The V end was cut by 1 base, the J end by 0 bases, with 7 bases between. CDR1 MDHEN and CDR2 SYDVKM come from the germline V gene. The CDR3 totals 14 residues. The CDR3 coding sequence is TGTGCCAGCAGTTTATTGACAGACTCCTACGAGCAGTACTTC. This translates into CASSLLTDSYEQYF.

In this sample, this clonotype turned up a few times. The genes are TRBV10-3 and TRBJ1-4; D is uncertain. The germline V gene encodes CDR1 ENHRY and CDR2 SYGVKD. The CDR3 is 13 residues long. The V gene lost 4 bases and the J gene lost 3 bases, with 6 bases spanning the gap. The CDR3 loop is CAISAAANEKLFF. CDR3 sequence (DNA): TGTGCCATCAGTGCTGCCGCTAATGAAAAACTGTTTTTT.

This chain links TRBV29-1 with TRBJ2-3; no firm D call. This CDR3 has 10 amino acids. V lost 4 bases and J 5 bases, leaving 4 bases between the germline ends. Per germline, CDR1 SQVTM and CDR2 ANQGSEA. This CDR3 is CSVAVDTQYF. The CDR3 nucleotides are TGCAGCGTTGCTGTAGATACGCAGTATTTT.

The rearrangement links TRBV12-3 or TRBV12-4 to TRBJ1-5; a possible D gene is TRBD1 (5 bases). This CDR3 has 15 amino acids. Trimming cost V 5 bases and J 5 bases, with 16 bases left between them. CDR3 in DNA: TGTGCCAGCAGTCACGAGGGGTATGGGGATCAGCCCCAGCATTTT. This codes for CASSHEGYGDQPQHF.

This clonotype was counted a few times. V gene TRBV7-2 combines with J gene TRBJ2-7; 8 bases agree with TRBD1. This CDR3 region has 14 residues. Germline V lookup: CDR1 SGHTA, CDR2 FQGNSA. V dropped 7 bases and J dropped 2; count of bases not matched to a gene: 7. The CDR3 loop is CASNRQGTTYEQYF. CDR3 nucleotide sequence: TGTGCCAGCAACCGACAGGGGACCACCTACGAGCAGTACTTC.

The chain employs TRBV3-1 and TRBJ1-1; no clear D. V lost 3 bases to trimming and J lost 11 bases, with 13 bases between them. Germline V lookup: CDR1 LGHDT, CDR2 YNNKEL (reference sequence). The CDR3 has 12 amino acids. The CDR3 DNA reads TGTGCCAGCAGCCAGGGAGAAGGAGTCGCTTTCTTT. Translated: CASSQGEGVAFF.

The V gene is TRBV20-1, the J gene TRBJ2-3, with D tentatively TRBD1 (5 bases). This CDR3 comprises 12 residues. Trimming left V 7 bases short and J 2 bases short, with 10 bases between. Germline lookup yields CDR1 DFQATT and CDR2 SNEGSKA (reference sequence). The CDR3 sequence: CSVQGVTDTQYF. CDR3 nucleotides: TGCAGTGTTCAAGGGGTCACAGATACGCAGTATTTT.

This clonotype was picked up a small number of times. The chain links TRBV5-1 to TRBJ2-7; 7 positions agree with TRBD2. Germline V gene lookup returns CDR1 SGHRS and CDR2 YFSETQ. The junction had 16 bases not matched to a gene; V was cut back by 4 bases and J by 6 bases. The CDR3 has 16 amino acids. CDR3 sequence: CASSLGGRGPFREQYF. The CDR3 DNA reads TGCGCCAGCAGCCTTGGTGGGAGGGGCCCCTTCCGCGAGCAGTACTTC.

This clonotype was counted between two and nine times. V is TRBV10-3 and J is TRBJ1-1; 8 positions match TRBD1. The trim removed 4 bases at V and 5 bases at J, leaving 6 bases unmatched. The CDR3 has 14 residues. CDR1 is ENHRY, CDR2 SYGVKD, per germline. This chain's CDR3 is CAISGRQGSTEAFF. In DNA, the CDR3 is TGTGCCATCAGTGGCAGACAGGGGAGTACTGAAGCTTTCTTT.

The chain joins TRBV20-1 to TRBJ1-3; D remains unclear. The CDR3 is made up of 16 amino acids. The germline V gene has CDR1 DFQATT and CDR2 SNEGSKA (reference sequence). Trimming took 0 bases from V and 5 from J, leaving 17 bases between them. Written as DNA, the CDR3 is TGCAGTGCTAGAGATCTCGGTGCCCACGCCCGAAACACCATATATTTT. This translates into CSARDLGAHARNTIYF.

The rearrangement links TRBV20-1 to TRBJ2-2; 11 bases line up with TRBD2. Germline CDR1 DFQATT, CDR2 SNEGSKA (reference sequence). CDR3 length equals 17 residues. V lost 3 bases and J lost 1; bases outside the gene matches: 7. The CDR3 sequence: CSARGKGTSGNTGELFF. CDR3 coding DNA: TGCAGTGCTAGGGGTAAAGGGACTAGCGGGAACACCGGGGAGCTGTTTTTT.

This clonotype was observed a few times. V usage is TRBV5-1 and J usage is TRBJ2-1; 10 bases match TRBD2. CDR1 and CDR2 from the germline V gene are SGHRS and YFSETQ. The CDR3 runs to 15 residues. V shed 3 bases, J shed 5 bases, and the junction held 5 bases outside the gene matches. This CDR3 reads CASSYLAGEHNEQFF. In DNA, the CDR3 is TGCGCCAGCAGCTATCTAGCGGGGGAACACAATGAGCAGTTCTTC.

This chain joins TRBV7-2 and TRBJ1-6; TRBD1 agrees at 7 bases. Germline CDR1 and CDR2: SGHTA and FQGNSA. V trimming: 3 bases; J trimming: 4 bases; junction bases outside the gene matches: 9. CDR3 length: 17 amino acids. Here the CDR3 DNA reads TGTGCCAGCAGCTTGGGGGTTGCAGGGGGTTATAATTCACCCCTCCACTTT. Translating gives CASSLGVAGGYNSPLHF. The full variable domain, with the rest looked up from reference TRBV7-2 and TRBJ1-6, is GAGVSQSPSNKVTEKGKDVELRCDPISGHTALYWYRQSLGQGLEFLIYFQGNSAPDKSGLPSDRFSAERTGGSVSTLTIQRTQQEDSAVYLCASSLGVAGGYNSPLHFGNGTRLTVT.

The CDR3 region has the DNA TGTGCCAGCAGATTTAGCGGGAGCTCCTACGAGCAGTACTTC. Translating gives CASRFSGSSYEQYF. The rearrangement joins TRBV7-2 to TRBJ2-7; TRBD2 aligns across 9 bases. CDR1 and CDR2 (germline): SGHTA, FQGNSA. The CDR3 extends over 14 amino acids. Losses at the gene ends were 6 bases for V and 0 bases for J; bases not matched to a gene: 3.

The rearrangement uses TRBV11-2 and TRBJ2-5; TRBD2 matches at 7 bases. The trim removed 6 bases at V and 5 bases at J, leaving 9 bases unmatched. Germline CDR1 SGHAT, CDR2 FQNNGV. The CDR3 length is 14 residues. CDR3 bases: TGTGCCAGCAGTCCCGGCGGGGGTTGGGAGACCCAGTACTTC. This codes for CASSPGGGWETQYF.

This clonotype showed up just a few times. The chain's CDR3 is CASSQPQGNEQYF. The CDR3 coding sequence is TGTGCCAGCTCGCAGCCACAGGGGAACGAGCAGTACTTC. This rearrangement joins TRBV18 to TRBJ2-7; 7 bases agree with TRBD1. The CDR3 loop spans 13 amino acids. Germline assignment: CDR1 KGHSH and CDR2 LQKENI. V gave up 6 bases and J gave up 5 bases; unmatched junction bases: 7.

In its sample, this clonotype was seen a few times. The chain couples TRBV12-3 or TRBV12-4 to TRBJ1-3; no clear D. With 1 base removed from V and 1 base from J, the gap between germline ends came to 5 bases. The length of the CDR3 is 14 residues. The CDR3 sequence: CASSLGVSGNTIYF. In DNA, the CDR3 is TGTGCCAGCAGTTTAGGGGTTTCTGGAAACACCATATATTTT.

This clonotype was seen a few times. This sequence joins TRBV10-3 and TRBJ2-7; 7 positions agree with TRBD1. Per germline, CDR1 ENHRY and CDR2 SYGVKD. J was trimmed by 5 bases and V by 7 bases; bases with no gene match: 5. This CDR3 is 12 amino acids long. CDR3 protein: CAINDRDHEQYF. As DNA, the CDR3 is TGTGCCATCAATGACAGGGACCACGAGCAGTACTTC.

This clonotype has a count of ten or more. At one end, the junction sequence differs from germline, possibly due to a read error. The V call is TRBV5-1, the J call TRBJ2-1; 8 bases are a match to TRBD2. In germline, CDR1 is SGHRS, CDR2 YFSETQ. This CDR3 has 14 residues. CDR3 DNA sequence: TGCGCCAGCAGCCCCGGCCAAAAGCGGGGGCCCGTTCTCTTC. This encodes CASSPGQKRGPVLF.

V is TRBV14 and J is TRBJ1-2; maybe TRBD1 (5 bases). The CDR3 extends over 13 amino acids. Germline V gene data show CDR1 as SGHDN and CDR2 as FVKESK. V lost 8 bases and J 8 bases, leaving 18 bases between the germline ends. CDR3 bases: TGTGCCAGCGCCCCTTATCAGGGAGTCGGCTACACCTTC. Translated: CASAPYQGVGYTF.

This clonotype was seen only a few times. The chain has TRBV6-2 or TRBV6-3 and TRBJ1-5; 9 bases align to TRBD1. Germline trimming cut 1 base from V and 5 bases from J; bases unmatched to any gene: 9. CDR3 length equals 17 residues. Germline V gives CDR1 MNHEY, CDR2 SVGEGT. The CDR3 reads CASSYWAGTGKDQPQHF. CDR3 coding DNA: TGTGCCAGCAGTTACTGGGCTGGGACAGGGAAGGATCAGCCCCAGCATTTT.

This clonotype appeared a few times. CDR3 residues: CASSLETGWAYEQYF. In nucleotides, the CDR3 is TGCGCCAGCAGCTTGGAGACAGGCTGGGCCTACGAGCAGTACTTC. The chain recombines TRBV5-1 with TRBJ2-7, with D perhaps TRBD1 (6 bases). Per the germline V gene, CDR1 is SGHRS and CDR2 is YFSETQ. The V gene lost 0 bases and the J gene lost 2 bases, with 12 bases spanning the gap. CDR3 size: 15 residues.

This clonotype showed up just a few times. This chain uses TRBV6-5 with TRBJ2-5; D unresolved. From germline, CDR1 is MNHEY and CDR2 SVGAGI. The V end was cut by 5 bases, the J end by 5 bases, with 9 bases between. The CDR3 is made up of 12 amino acids. As DNA, the CDR3 is TGTGCCAGCAGTACCGTCGGGGAGACCCAGTACTTC. This codes for CASSTVGETQYF.

This clonotype has a handful of counts. V and J are TRBV15 and TRBJ2-2; 9 bases are a match to TRBD1. V dropped 2 bases and J dropped 0; count of bases not matched to a gene: 4. The germline V gene encodes CDR1 LNHNV and CDR2 YYDKDF (reference sequence). CDR3 length: 17 residues. The CDR3 bases are TGTGCCACCAGCAGACCGGGACAGGGCCCGAACACCGGGGAGCTGTTTTTT. It codes for CATSRPGQGPNTGELFF.

The chain links TRBV7-8 to TRBJ2-7; D may be TRBD1 (6 bases). V lost 1 base to trimming and J lost 2 bases, with 9 bases between them. CDR3 length equals 14 residues. The V gene's germline CDR1 is SGHVS and CDR2 FQNEAQ. CDR3 region: CASSLEGQTYEQYF. The CDR3 DNA reads as TGTGCCAGCAGCTTAGAGGGACAAACCTACGAGCAGTACTTC.

This sequence joins TRBV12-3 or TRBV12-4 and TRBJ2-4; 8 positions match TRBD1. V shed 6 bases and J 13 bases; nucleotides not matched to a gene: 11. The CDR3 sequence is 13 residues long. The CDR3 loop is CASSLGTGGRQYF. The CDR3 bases are TGTGCCAGCAGCCTAGGGACAGGCGGACGGCAGTACTTC.

The sample holds a few counts of this clonotype. The chain employs TRBV12-3 or TRBV12-4 and TRBJ2-3; the match to TRBD2 covers 9 bases. The ends lost 3 bases at V and 3 bases at J; junction bases unmatched: 4. The CDR3 length is 15 residues. CDR3 sequence: CASSLGGLATDTQYF. As DNA, the CDR3 is TGTGCCAGCAGTTTGGGGGGACTAGCAACAGATACGCAGTATTTT.

CDR3 residues: CASANGLPPDTQYF. As DNA, the CDR3 is TGTGCCAGTGCGAACGGGCTCCCGCCCGATACGCAGTATTTT. This chain connects TRBV19 to TRBJ2-3; D unresolved. The CDR3 covers 14 residues. The V and J ends lost 8 bases and 6 bases respectively, with 18 bases between them. CDR1 LNHDA and CDR2 SQIVND come from the germline V gene (reference sequence).